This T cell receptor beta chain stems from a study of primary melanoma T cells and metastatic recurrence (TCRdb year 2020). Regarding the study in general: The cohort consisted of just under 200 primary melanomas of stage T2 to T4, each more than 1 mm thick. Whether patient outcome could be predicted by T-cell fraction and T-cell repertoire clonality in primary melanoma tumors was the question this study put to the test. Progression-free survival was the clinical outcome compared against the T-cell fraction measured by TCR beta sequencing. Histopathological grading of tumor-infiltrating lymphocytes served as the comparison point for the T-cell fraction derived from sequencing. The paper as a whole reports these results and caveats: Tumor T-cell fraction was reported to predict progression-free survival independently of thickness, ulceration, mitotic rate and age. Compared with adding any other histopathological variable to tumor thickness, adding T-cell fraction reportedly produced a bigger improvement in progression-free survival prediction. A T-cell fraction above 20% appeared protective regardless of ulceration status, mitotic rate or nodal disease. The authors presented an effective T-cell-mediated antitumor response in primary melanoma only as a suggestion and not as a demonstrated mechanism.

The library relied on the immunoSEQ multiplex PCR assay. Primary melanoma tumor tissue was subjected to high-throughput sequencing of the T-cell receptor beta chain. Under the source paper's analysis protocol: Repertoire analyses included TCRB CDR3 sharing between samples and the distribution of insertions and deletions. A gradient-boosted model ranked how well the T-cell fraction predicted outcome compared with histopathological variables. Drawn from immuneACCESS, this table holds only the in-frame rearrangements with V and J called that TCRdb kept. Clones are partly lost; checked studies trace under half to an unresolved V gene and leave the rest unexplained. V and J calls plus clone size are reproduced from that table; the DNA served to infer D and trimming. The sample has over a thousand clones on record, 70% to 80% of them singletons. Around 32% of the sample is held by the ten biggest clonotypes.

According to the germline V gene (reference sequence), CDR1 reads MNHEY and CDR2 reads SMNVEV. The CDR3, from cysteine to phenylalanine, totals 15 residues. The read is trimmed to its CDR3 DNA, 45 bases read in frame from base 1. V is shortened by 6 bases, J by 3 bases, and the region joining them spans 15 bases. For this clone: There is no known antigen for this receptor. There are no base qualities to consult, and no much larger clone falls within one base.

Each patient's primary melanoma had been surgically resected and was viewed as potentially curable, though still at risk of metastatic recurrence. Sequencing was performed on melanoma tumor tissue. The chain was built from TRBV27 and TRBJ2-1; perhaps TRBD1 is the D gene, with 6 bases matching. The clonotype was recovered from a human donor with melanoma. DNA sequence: TGTGCCAGCAGCCCCGGACAGAAGGGCTACAATGAGCAGTTCTTC. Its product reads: CASSPGQKGYNEQFF.